This T cell receptor beta chain was captured in a study of T cells in Graves' hyperthyroidism and ophthalmopathy. Background on the study: Before any treatment, at initial diagnosis, peripheral blood was collected.

This clonotype was picked up many times. Antigen unknown. The CDR3 regions of TCR beta were amplified from RNA transcripts. Using the HTBI primer set, a first-round RT-PCR was run on the TCR CDR3. One entry per CDR3 protein results from TCRdb running MiXCR on the multiplex PCR reads. This table has almost 600,000 distinct CDR3 sequences, about 15% appearing once. Whole-study findings and limits: Blood held most thyroid clonotypes expanded above 0.001 frequency. Ophthalmopathy and stable hyperthyroidism were separated by a 13 V-J model.

The length of the CDR3 is 14 residues. The junction had 5 bases not matched to a gene; V was cut back by 3 bases and J by 5 bases. Among the patients, aged 18 to 65, hyperthyroidism was newly diagnosed and had lasted under 2 months. This clonotype was sampled from a woman aged 25 to 39 with Graves' hyperthyroidism that later progressed to Graves' ophthalmopathy. The material sequenced was blood. The genes are TRBV12-3 or TRBV12-4 and TRBJ2-5, with 8 bases identical to TRBD2. CDR3 DNA sequence: TGTGCCAGCAGTTTCGCGGGGGGAGAGGAGACCCAGTACTTC. Translating it yields CASSFAGGEETQYF.